These T cell receptor beta chains were read from a single sample in a study of identifying expanded T cells in peripheral blood. The assay was immunoSEQ multiplex PCR, and TCRdb's table has in-frame clones only and misses some. The sample has approximately 100,000 clones, about 89% seen once; the top ten hold 16%. Material: blood. These receptors were taken from a person aged 18 to 75 in good health. Both conserved end residues are part of each CDR3. The order of the fields is J gene, V gene, clone size, D gene, CDR3 DNA, CDR3 protein. A D gene is named only where the DNA matches it firmly. A row's size may be missing; if present it is once, few, many or a size class.

j_call: TRBJ2-7
v_call: TRBV7-8
clone_size: NA
d_call: NA
cdr3_nt: TGTGCCAGCGTTAACAGGGATTCCCACGAGCAGTACTTC
cdr3_aa: CASVNRDSHEQYF

j_call: TRBJ2-7
v_call: TRBV13
clone_size: few
d_call: NA
cdr3_nt: TGTGCCAGCAGCTTAGGACGCACTGGCCCGTACTTC
cdr3_aa: CASSLGRTGPYF

j_call: TRBJ1-6
v_call: TRBV28
clone_size: few
d_call: TRBD1
cdr3_nt: TGTGCCAGCGGAACCTTCCAGGGGGGGTCCTCACCCCTCCACTTT
cdr3_aa: CASGTFQGGSSPLHF

j_call: TRBJ1-5
v_call: TRBV28
clone_size: NA
d_call: NA
cdr3_nt: TGTGCCAGCAGCCCGACCTGGGGACCAACCCCCAATCAGCCCCAGCATTTT
cdr3_aa: CASSPTWGPTPNQPQHF

j_call: TRBJ2-7
v_call: TRBV5-6
clone_size: NA
d_call: TRBD1
cdr3_nt: TGTGCCAGCAGCTTGGCCGCCGGGACAGGGGGATACGAGCAGTACTTC
cdr3_aa: CASSLAAGTGGYEQYF

j_call: TRBJ2-7
v_call: TRBV5-7
clone_size: NA
d_call: NA
cdr3_nt: TGTGCCAGCAGCCCCGGCTCAACGCCCGTAACCTACGAGCAGTACTTC
cdr3_aa: CASSPGSTPVTYEQYF

j_call: TRBJ2-5
v_call: TRBV2
clone_size: NA
d_call: NA
cdr3_nt: TGTGCCAGCAGTCCTACAGGGAGAAAGACCCAGTACTTC
cdr3_aa: CASSPTGRKTQYF

j_call: TRBJ1-1
v_call: TRBV5-1
clone_size: NA
d_call: NA
cdr3_nt: TGCGCCAGCAGCTCCGTAGGCATGAACACTGAAGCTTTCTTT
cdr3_aa: CASSSVGMNTEAFF

j_call: TRBJ1-6
v_call: TRBV4-3
clone_size: NA
d_call: TRBD1
cdr3_nt: TGCGCCAGCAGCCAACTCGCGGGACAGGGGACTTCACCCCTCCACTTT
cdr3_aa: CASSQLAGQGTSPLHF

j_call: TRBJ1-1
v_call: TRBV6-1
clone_size: NA
d_call: TRBD1
cdr3_nt: TGTGCCAGCAGTGTATTCCTGGGACAGGGGTACACTGAAGCTTTCTTT
cdr3_aa: CASSVFLGQGYTEAFF

j_call: TRBJ2-2
v_call: TRBV6-5
clone_size: NA
d_call: NA
cdr3_nt: TGTGCCAGCGGGATAGCGGACGGCACCGGGGAGCTGTTTTTT
cdr3_aa: CASGIADGTGELFF

j_call: TRBJ1-1
v_call: TRBV30
clone_size: once
d_call: NA
cdr3_nt: TGTGCCTGGAGTGTATCCGAAAACACTGAAGCTTTCTTT
cdr3_aa: CAWSVSENTEAFF

j_call: TRBJ2-1
v_call: TRBV7-9
clone_size: NA
d_call: TRBD1
cdr3_nt: TGTGCCGGAGGGACAGGGGGTTACAATGAGCAGTTCTTC
cdr3_aa: CAGGTGGYNEQFF

j_call: TRBJ2-7
v_call: TRBV13
clone_size: NA
d_call: NA
cdr3_nt: TGTGCCAGCAGCTCACGACAGGATGTCTCCTACGAGCAGTACTTC
cdr3_aa: CASSSRQDVSYEQYF

j_call: TRBJ2-7
v_call: TRBV5-5
clone_size: NA
d_call: TRBD1
cdr3_nt: TGTGCCAGCAGTAGACAGGGGCCAACCTACGAGCAGTACTTC
cdr3_aa: CASSRQGPTYEQYF

j_call: TRBJ2-5
v_call: TRBV7-2
clone_size: NA
d_call: NA
cdr3_nt: TGTGCCAGCAGCCGGGGGGCCAGCGGGGCCTTTTCATCGGAGACCCAGTACTTC
cdr3_aa: CASSRGASGAFSSETQYF

j_call: TRBJ1-6
v_call: TRBV28
clone_size: NA
d_call: NA
cdr3_nt: TGTGCCAGCAGTGCCAGGGAGTATAATTCACCCCTCCACTTT
cdr3_aa: CASSAREYNSPLHF

j_call: TRBJ2-5
v_call: TRBV5-1
clone_size: NA
d_call: NA
cdr3_nt: TGCGCCAGCAGCTTGGGTGCGACAGCCCAAGAGACCCAGTACTTC
cdr3_aa: CASSLGATAQETQYF

j_call: TRBJ1-6
v_call: TRBV28
clone_size: NA
d_call: NA
cdr3_nt: TGTGCCAGCAGTCCCCCTGCGGGGGGGTACAATTCACCCCTCCACTTT
cdr3_aa: CASSPPAGGYNSPLHF

j_call: TRBJ1-3
v_call: TRBV29-1
clone_size: NA
d_call: NA
cdr3_nt: TGCAGCGTTGTGGGGCAGTTCTCTGGAAACACCATATATTTT
cdr3_aa: CSVVGQFSGNTIYF

j_call: TRBJ1-1
v_call: TRBV6-4
clone_size: NA
d_call: NA
cdr3_nt: TGTGCCAGCAGTGACGCGATGGGGGTGTTTGTCACTGAAGCTTTCTTT
cdr3_aa: CASSDAMGVFVTEAFF

j_call: TRBJ2-7
v_call: TRBV25-1
clone_size: once
d_call: TRBD1
cdr3_nt: TGTGCCAGCAGTCCAATAGGGGGACAGGGGTTCTACGAGCAGTACTTC
cdr3_aa: CASSPIGGQGFYEQYF

j_call: TRBJ2-5
v_call: TRBV4-3
clone_size: few
d_call: NA
cdr3_nt: TGCGCCAGCAGCCGGATCGCGGGGGCCGCCTCTACCCAGTACTTC
cdr3_aa: CASSRIAGAASTQYF

j_call: TRBJ1-1
v_call: TRBV15
clone_size: NA
d_call: NA
cdr3_nt: TGTGCCACCAGCAGAGATAGTATCGTCGGAGGACTGCCGGGCACTGAAGCTTTCTTT
cdr3_aa: CATSRDSIVGGLPGTEAFF

j_call: TRBJ2-7
v_call: TRBV29-1
clone_size: NA
d_call: TRBD2
cdr3_nt: TGCAGCGTTGGCGGGGGGCCATATGGTTACGAGCAGTACTTC
cdr3_aa: CSVGGGPYGYEQYF

j_call: TRBJ2-7
v_call: TRBV6-5
clone_size: NA
d_call: NA
cdr3_nt: TGTGCCAGCAGTTATGGTGACACACAGCACGAGCAGTACTTC
cdr3_aa: CASSYGDTQHEQYF

j_call: TRBJ2-3
v_call: TRBV6-1
clone_size: NA
d_call: NA
cdr3_nt: TGTGCCAGCACTGGTGTTACCGGCACAGATACGCAGTATTTT
cdr3_aa: CASTGVTGTDTQYF

j_call: TRBJ1-6
v_call: TRBV10-3
clone_size: NA
d_call: TRBD1
cdr3_nt: TGTGCCATCAGTGAGCGGGACAGTCAAAATTCACCCCTCCACTTT
cdr3_aa: CAISERDSQNSPLHF

j_call: TRBJ1-5
v_call: TRBV19
clone_size: NA
d_call: NA
cdr3_nt: TGTGCCAGTAGTATCCGAATACGAGGGGGGAGACAGCCCCAGCATTTT
cdr3_aa: CASSIRIRGGRQPQHF

j_call: TRBJ2-7
v_call: TRBV20-1
clone_size: few
d_call: NA
cdr3_nt: TGCAGTGCTAGAGGACCCTACGAGCAGTACTTC
cdr3_aa: CSARGPYEQYF

j_call: TRBJ1-2
v_call: TRBV7-2
clone_size: NA
d_call: TRBD1
cdr3_nt: TGTGCCAGCACCAGGGGGGGTTATGGCTACACCTTC
cdr3_aa: CASTRGGYGYTF

j_call: TRBJ1-5
v_call: TRBV19
clone_size: NA
d_call: NA
cdr3_nt: TGTGCCAGTAGCCTATTGACCGGTATGGCCAATCAGCCCCAGCATTTT
cdr3_aa: CASSLLTGMANQPQHF

j_call: TRBJ1-6
v_call: TRBV4-1
clone_size: NA
d_call: TRBD1
cdr3_nt: TGCGCCAGCAGCCAAGGTTGGGACAGGCGCGGTTCACCCCTCCACTTT
cdr3_aa: CASSQGWDRRGSPLHF

j_call: TRBJ1-2
v_call: TRBV5-4
clone_size: NA
d_call: NA
cdr3_nt: TGTGCCAGCAGCTTGATCGCCAGGGTCCACTATGGCTACACCTTC
cdr3_aa: CASSLIARVHYGYTF

j_call: TRBJ2-3
v_call: TRBV28
clone_size: NA
d_call: TRBD2
cdr3_nt: TGTGCCAGCAGTCCGGGGACTAGCGTCAATACGCAGTATTTT
cdr3_aa: CASSPGTSVNTQYF

j_call: TRBJ1-2
v_call: TRBV29-1
clone_size: NA
d_call: NA
cdr3_nt: TGCAGCGTTGAAGATAATCTGGTAGGGGGGAAGGGCTATGGCTACACCTTC
cdr3_aa: CSVEDNLVGGKGYGYTF

j_call: TRBJ2-3
v_call: TRBV4-1
clone_size: NA
d_call: TRBD2
cdr3_nt: TGCGCCAGCAGCCAAGATCGGGAGACGACTAGCGGGGGCACAGATACGCAGTATTTT
cdr3_aa: CASSQDRETTSGGTDTQYF